This T cell receptor beta chain was sequenced in a study of Graves' ophthalmopathy and Graves' hyperthyroidism. This clonotype was found once. RNA transcripts served as template for amplifying TCR beta CDR3 sequences. The authors performed first-round RT-PCR with HTBI primers and then a second-round multiplex PCR. TCRdb independently ran MiXCR on the multiplex PCR reads; one entry per CDR3 protein. In the table there are 300,000 or so distinct CDR3 sequences, roughly a sixth of which are singletons. The CDR3 loop spans 18 amino acids. V lost 4 bases to trimming and J lost 5 bases; unmatched junction nucleotides: 13.

The clonotype originates from an adult man with Graves' ophthalmopathy. The rearrangement joins TRBV12-3 or TRBV12-4 to TRBJ2-5; TRBD2 aligns across 13 bases. The sample consisted of peripheral blood. CDR3 residues: CASSSTSGRAGVGETQYF. The CDR3 bases are TGTGCCAGCAGTTCTACTAGCGGGAGGGCCGGAGTAGGGGAGACCCAGTACTTC.